The 27 T cell receptor beta chains in this list originate from one sample, sequenced in a study of blood T cell repertoires in COVID-19. Clones were read by immunoSEQ multiplex PCR, and TCRdb kept only the in-frame ones, dropping some. The sample records about 670,000 clones, approximately 90% being singletons. Material for sequencing was peripheral blood. The receptors were sampled from a woman aged 18-29 years with acute or convalescent COVID-19.

The CDR3 nucleotides read TGTGCCATCAGTGCAACCGGGTGGGGGACAGGGGGCCCCCTACCCTACGAGCAGTACTTC. It codes for CAISATGWGTGGPLPYEQYF. The V gene is TRBV10-3, the J gene TRBJ2-7; 12 nucleotides match TRBD1. Germline-derived CDR1 and CDR2 are ENHRY and SYGVKD. The CDR3 runs to 20 residues. V lost 4 bases and J lost 2; bases outside the gene matches: 18.

This clone occurred once. The CDR3 sequence is CASSEASGPGEQFF. In DNA, the CDR3 is TGTGCCAGCAGTGAGGCTAGCGGCCCAGGTGAGCAGTTCTTC. The rearrangement uses TRBV6-4 and TRBJ2-1; 7 bases fit TRBD2. The CDR3 is 14 amino acids. Germline V lookup: CDR1 MRHNA, CDR2 SNTAGT. V dropped 3 bases and J dropped 9; count of bases not matched to a gene: 8.

The rearrangement joins TRBV10-3 to TRBJ1-1; D remains unclear. Germline CDR1 reads ENHRY; CDR2 reads SYGVKD. CDR3 length: 14 amino acids. V was shortened by 8 bases and J by 1 base, with 14 bases between the two germline ends. The CDR3 sequence: CAISTVTQNTEAFF. CDR3 in DNA: TGTGCCATCTCCACAGTCACCCAGAACACTGAAGCTTTCTTT.

This rearrangement joins TRBV7-2 to TRBJ2-7, with a tentative D call TRBD2 (5 bases). The CDR3 spans 15 residues. CDR1 SGHTA and CDR2 FQGNSA come from the germline V gene. Trimming pared 5 bases from V and 0 bases from J, leaving 14 bases between. CDR3 bases: TGTGCCAGCAGCCGGAGGTGGGGAAACTCCTACGAGCAGTACTTC. Translation gives CASSRRWGNSYEQYF. Together with reference TRBV7-2 and TRBJ2-7, the CDR3 gives the full variable domain: GAGVSQSPSNKVTEKGKDVELRCDPISGHTALYWYRQSLGQGLEFLIYFQGNSAPDKSGLPSDRFSAERTGGSVSTLTIQRTQQEDSAVYLCASSRRWGNSYEQYFGPGTRLTVT.

V usage is TRBV2 and J usage is TRBJ1-1, with 8 bases that match TRBD1. Germline V gives CDR1 SNHLY, CDR2 FYNNEI. V was clipped by 11 bases and J by 2 bases; unmatched bases: 7. The CDR3 has 13 amino acids. The CDR3 DNA reads as TGTGCCGTACCCGGGACAGGAAACACTGAAGCTTTCTTT. This translates into CAVPGTGNTEAFF.

This chain connects TRBV7-2 to TRBJ2-7; 9 nucleotides align to TRBD2. V shed 1 base and J 9 bases; nucleotides not matched to a gene: 4. This CDR3 spans 13 amino acids. Germline V CDR1 and CDR2: SGHTA, FQGNSA. The CDR3 here is CASSLELAGLQYF. CDR3 nucleotide sequence: TGTGCCAGCAGCTTAGAACTAGCGGGTTTGCAGTACTTC.

The genes are TRBV5-1 and TRBJ1-3; 10 positions agree with TRBD1. The CDR3 runs 14 residues. The germline V gene has CDR1 SGHRS and CDR2 YFSETQ. After removal of 0 bases from V and 11 bases from J, the junction contained 5 bases not matched to a gene. The DNA of the CDR3 is TGCGCCAGCAGCTTGGCGGGGACAGGGGCGTCCATATATTTT. Translated, it gives CASSLAGTGASIYF. Based on the CDR3 plus reference TRBV5-1 and TRBJ1-3, the full variable domain is KAGVTQTPRYLIKTRGQQVTLSCSPISGHRSVSWYQQTPGQGLQFLFEYFSETQRNKGNFPGRFSGRQFSNSRSEMNVSTLELGDSALYLCASSLAGTGASIYFGEGSWLTVV.

The rearrangement uses TRBV12-3 or TRBV12-4 and TRBJ1-5; 7 nucleotides match TRBD1. CDR3 size: 12 residues. The J segment lost 4 bases and the V segment lost 11 bases, leaving 5 bases of the junction unmatched. The CDR3 DNA reads TGTGCCGCAGGGACAGTAAATCAGCCCCAGCATTTT. Protein: CAAGTVNQPQHF.

The rearrangement links TRBV7-9 to TRBJ1-1, with D hard to call. Germline V gives CDR1 SEHNR, CDR2 FQNEAQ (reference sequence). V lost 2 bases, J lost 3 bases, and 7 bases lay in between. This CDR3 is built from 13 residues. Here the CDR3 DNA reads TGTGCCAGCAGCTTACGGGGTGACACTGAAGCTTTCTTT. Protein product: CASSLRGDTEAFF.

This clone occurred a few times. Distinct nucleotide sequences in the sample also encode this CDR3. The chain carries TRBV11-2 and TRBJ1-2; the D gene is possibly TRBD1 (6 bases). Germline values: CDR1 SGHAT, CDR2 FQNNGV. The CDR3 has 13 amino acids. The ends were cut back, 0 bases at V and 7 bases at J, with 9 bases in the middle. In DNA, the CDR3 is TGTGCCAGCAGCTTAGACAGGGGCGGTGGCTACACCTTC. Its translation is CASSLDRGGGYTF.

The CDR3 region has the DNA TGTGCCAGCAGCTTAGCGGGGGGGTCTGAAGCTTTCTTT. This gives the protein CASSLAGGSEAFF. The chain employs TRBV7-2 and TRBJ1-1, with a tentative D call TRBD1 (5 bases). Trimming stripped 0 bases from V and 6 bases from J, with 8 bases between. This CDR3 is 13 amino acids long. Per the germline V gene, CDR1 is SGHTA and CDR2 is FQGNSA. The entire variable domain, with the rest obtained from reference TRBV7-2 and TRBJ1-1, is as follows: GAGVSQSPSNKVTEKGKDVELRCDPISGHTALYWYRQSLGQGLEFLIYFQGNSAPDKSGLPSDRFSAERTGGSVSTLTIQRTQQEDSAVYLCASSLAGGSEAFFGQGTRLTVV.

This clone has a handful of counts. The chain is built from TRBV19 and TRBJ1-5; possible D gene TRBD1, 6 bases. Germline-derived CDR1 and CDR2 are LNHDA and SQIVND (reference sequence). The CDR3 extends over 15 amino acids. Trimming shortened V by 6 bases and J by 4 bases, and 16 bases separated the two germline ends. CDR3: CASRNPQGLNQPQHF. CDR3 DNA: TGTGCCAGTAGAAACCCCCAGGGGCTGAATCAGCCCCAGCATTTT.

The chain is built from TRBV6-4 and TRBJ1-1; D is undetermined. The CDR3 extends over 14 amino acids. Germline CDR1 reads MRHNA; CDR2 reads SNTAGT. V dropped 0 bases and J dropped 1 base, with 6 bases sitting between them. CDR3 sequence reads: CASSDSAGNTEAFF. DNA of the CDR3: TGTGCCAGCAGTGACTCGGCAGGGAACACTGAAGCTTTCTTT.

This chain joins TRBV3-1 (or the pseudogene TRBV3-2) and TRBJ2-2, with TRBD2 identical over 9 bases. This CDR3 region has 17 residues. Germline values: CDR1 LGHDT, CDR2 YNNKEL (reference sequence). V was pared by 4 bases and J by 0 bases, with 6 bases of the junction left unmatched. CDR3 sequence: CASSPHLAGTNTGELFF. CDR3 nucleotide sequence: TGTGCCAGCAGCCCGCATCTAGCGGGAACGAACACCGGGGAGCTGTTTTTT.

A few counts support this clone. CDR3 sequence: CASSPTGWRGYTF. The CDR3 DNA reads as TGTGCCAGCAGTCCCACAGGGTGGCGGGGCTACACCTTC. V is TRBV27 and J is TRBJ1-2, with D perhaps TRBD1 (6 bases). V lost 5 bases and J lost 8, with 15 bases in between. Germline-derived CDR1 and CDR2 are MNHEY and SMNVEV (reference sequence). The CDR3 sequence is 13 residues long.

V is TRBV2 and J is TRBJ2-3, with D possibly TRBD2 on 6 matching bases. Per the germline V gene, CDR1 is SNHLY and CDR2 is FYNNEI. CDR3 size: 15 residues. Between the trimmed V and J ends, which lost 7 bases and 3 bases, there was a span of 17 bases. The CDR3 region has the DNA TGTGCCAGCACCGCCGGAGGGAAAAAGACAGATACGCAGTATTTT. This codes for CASTAGGKKTDTQYF.

This rearrangement joins TRBV6-6 to TRBJ1-2, with D possibly matching TRBD1 (5 bases). Trimming cost V 2 bases and J 4 bases, with 14 bases left between them. The CDR3 loop spans 15 amino acids. The V gene's germline CDR1 is MNHNY and CDR2 SVGAGI (reference sequence). For the CDR3, the DNA is TGTGCCAGCAGTTACGGGGCAGGGTCCGTCTATGGCTACACCTTC. Its translation: CASSYGAGSVYGYTF.

The rearrangement links TRBV30 to TRBJ2-7; D is unclear. From germline, CDR1 is GTSNPN and CDR2 SVGIG (reference sequence). The CDR3 contains 11 residues. V was clipped by 5 bases and J by 5 bases, with 10 bases between them. The CDR3 reads CAWSRSHEQYF. DNA of the CDR3: TGTGCCTGGTCCCGGTCGCACGAGCAGTACTTC.

The sample holds one count of this clone. This sequence joins TRBV10-3 and TRBJ2-3, with 9 bases matching TRBD1. The germline V gene encodes CDR1 ENHRY and CDR2 SYGVKD. The CDR3 totals 15 residues. The junction had 6 bases not matched to a gene; V was cut back by 5 bases and J by 3 bases. This chain's CDR3 is CAISWTGEGTDTQYF. CDR3 coding DNA: TGTGCCATCAGTTGGACAGGGGAAGGGACAGATACGCAGTATTTT.

The V and J genes are TRBV4-2 and TRBJ2-3; tentative D call: TRBD1 (6 bases). Trimming removed 4 bases from V and 2 bases from J, with 22 bases in between. This CDR3 is built from 18 residues. Germline CDR1 and CDR2: LGHNA and YNFKEQ. The CDR3 here is CASSPRGPTGPVTDTQYF. Written as DNA, the CDR3 is TGTGCCAGCAGCCCACGGGGACCTACAGGGCCCGTCACAGATACGCAGTATTTT.

The gene calls are TRBV7-9 and TRBJ1-1, with TRBD1 matching 7 bases. V lost 3 bases to trimming and J lost 2 bases; unmatched junction nucleotides: 3. The V gene's germline CDR1 is SEHNR and CDR2 FQNEAQ (reference sequence). This CDR3 contains 14 residues. The CDR3 bases are TGTGCCAGCAGCTTCAGGGGGGCAAACACTGAAGCTTTCTTT. It is translated as CASSFRGANTEAFF. Looking up the rest from reference TRBV7-9 and TRBJ1-1 gives the full variable domain: DTGVSQNPRHKITKRGQNVTFRCDPISEHNRLYWYRQTLGQGPEFLTYFQNEAQLEKSRLLSDRFSAERPKGSFSTLEIQRTEQGDSAMYLCASSFRGANTEAFFGQGTRLTVV.

CDR3 nucleotide sequence: TGTGCCTGGAGTCCGATCCACAGGGGGATCGGGATGAACACTGAAGCTTTCTTT. It encodes CAWSPIHRGIGMNTEAFF. This chain uses TRBV30 with TRBJ1-1, with 8 positions matching TRBD1. V shed 2 bases and J 0 bases; nucleotides not matched to a gene: 14. CDR1 and CDR2 (germline): GTSNPN, SVGIG (reference sequence). The length of the CDR3 is 18 residues.

The chain combines TRBV2 with TRBJ1-6; 7 positions agree with TRBD1. This CDR3 contains 13 residues. Germline-derived CDR1 and CDR2 are SNHLY and FYNNEI. The junction had 2 bases not matched to a gene; V was cut back by 8 bases and J by 4 bases. The CDR3 loop is CASDREYNSPLHF. The DNA for the CDR3 is TGTGCCAGCGACAGGGAATATAATTCACCCCTCCACTTT.

V and J are TRBV7-2 and TRBJ1-5; D is uncertain. Trimming removed 5 bases from V and 7 bases from J, with 15 bases in between. There are 14 residues in the CDR3. CDR1 SGHTA and CDR2 FQGNSA come from the germline V gene. The CDR3 DNA is TGTGCCAGCAGCGGATCGGGTACGGAGCAGCCCCAGCATTTT. This codes for CASSGSGTEQPQHF. Full variable domain (outside the CDR3, taken from reference TRBV7-2 and TRBJ1-5): GAGVSQSPSNKVTEKGKDVELRCDPISGHTALYWYRQSLGQGLEFLIYFQGNSAPDKSGLPSDRFSAERTGGSVSTLTIQRTQQEDSAVYLCASSGSGTEQPQHFGDGTRLSIL.

V usage is TRBV10-3 and J usage is TRBJ1-2; D is uncertain. This CDR3 is built from 14 residues. CDR1 and CDR2 from the germline V gene are ENHRY and SYGVKD. Trimming pared 6 bases from V and 1 base from J, leaving 12 bases between. The CDR3 DNA is TGTGCCATCAGGGGCACCCAGCTTAACTATGGCTACACCTTC. It codes for CAIRGTQLNYGYTF.

As to this clone: Other DNA sequences in the sample encode the same CDR3. This chain joins TRBV24-1 and TRBJ1-2, with D possibly being TRBD1 (6 bases). The CDR3 has 14 residues. Trimming stripped 4 bases from V and 7 bases from J, with 15 bases between. Looked up from germline, CDR1 is KGHDR and CDR2 is SFDVKD. The CDR3 DNA reads TGTGCCACCAGTGACCCCCGGCAGGGGACTGGCTACACCTTC. Amino acid sequence: CATSDPRQGTGYTF.

The CDR3 protein is CAWRVDERHSYGYTF. In nucleotides, the CDR3 is TGTGCCTGGAGGGTTGACGAAAGACATAGCTATGGCTACACCTTC. The chain carries TRBV30 and TRBJ1-2; no reliable D call. CDR3 length: 15 residues. Germline loops: CDR1 GTSNPN, CDR2 SVGIG (reference sequence). V was pared by 3 bases and J by 4 bases, with 18 bases between.